Listed below are T cell receptor beta chains from one sample, sequenced in a study of shared clonotypes between healthy human individuals. Sequenced by immunoSEQ multiplex PCR; TCRdb stores in-frame clones only, minus some. This repertoire shows some 2,500,000 clones, 85% to 95% found once; its top ten account for 0.3% to 0.4%. Source material: naive CD4+ T cells from PBMCs. Receptors were obtained from a man aged 18-30 years in good health. Some clones in this sample may be carry-over from other donors' samples. Each CDR3 is given with its conserved first and last residue. The order of the fields is CDR3 DNA, CDR3 protein, J gene, clone size, V gene, D gene. D genes are given only for firm matches. Clone size, where shown, is once, few, many, or a class for clones that have expanded.

cdr3_nt: TGTGCCAGCATGACCCTCTTGGGCGGGGAGCTGTTTTTT; cdr3_aa: CASMTLLGGELFF; j_call: TRBJ2-2; clone_size: NA; v_call: TRBV28; d_call: NA
cdr3_nt: TGTGCCAGCAGCTTAGATTGGTTGCGTGGCGCGAGCGAGCAGTACTTC; cdr3_aa: CASSLDWLRGASEQYF; j_call: TRBJ2-7; clone_size: NA; v_call: TRBV7-2; d_call: NA
cdr3_nt: TGTGCCAGCAGCCCCGCTGCGGTAAACGAGCAGTACTTC; cdr3_aa: CASSPAAVNEQYF; j_call: TRBJ2-7; clone_size: NA; v_call: TRBV6-1; d_call: NA
cdr3_nt: TGTGCCATCAGGAGGTTAAACACCGGGGAGCTGTTTTTT; cdr3_aa: CAIRRLNTGELFF; j_call: TRBJ2-2; clone_size: once; v_call: TRBV10-3; d_call: NA
cdr3_nt: TGTGCCTGGAGTCCGGACAGGGGGGCCGAGCAGTTCTTC; cdr3_aa: CAWSPDRGAEQFF; j_call: TRBJ2-1; clone_size: NA; v_call: TRBV30; d_call: TRBD1
cdr3_nt: TGCAGCGCCTTAGACAGTGACTCTGGAAACACCATATATTTT; cdr3_aa: CSALDSDSGNTIYF; j_call: TRBJ1-3; clone_size: NA; v_call: TRBV29-1; d_call: NA
cdr3_nt: TGTGCCAGCAGTTTGCTACAACCCTACGAGCAGTACTTC; cdr3_aa: CASSLLQPYEQYF; j_call: TRBJ2-7; clone_size: NA; v_call: TRBV28; d_call: NA
cdr3_nt: TGCAGCGTTGATAAGGAAAACTATGGCTACACCTTC; cdr3_aa: CSVDKENYGYTF; j_call: TRBJ1-2; clone_size: NA; v_call: TRBV29-1; d_call: NA
cdr3_nt: TGCGCCAGCAGCCAAGATCAGAGACAGGGATACGAGCAGTACTTC; cdr3_aa: CASSQDQRQGYEQYF; j_call: TRBJ2-7; clone_size: NA; v_call: TRBV4-1; d_call: TRBD1
cdr3_nt: TGTGCCAGCAGTCGGAACACCGGGGAGCTGTTTTTT; cdr3_aa: CASSRNTGELFF; j_call: TRBJ2-2; clone_size: NA; v_call: TRBV6-1; d_call: NA
cdr3_nt: TGTGCCAGCAGCCTTAGGGCAAACATGAACACTGAAGCTTTCTTT; cdr3_aa: CASSLRANMNTEAFF; j_call: TRBJ1-1; clone_size: NA; v_call: TRBV6-1; d_call: NA
cdr3_nt: TGTGCCAGCAGTTTAGCGGGAGGGAAGAATACGCAGTATTTT; cdr3_aa: CASSLAGGKNTQYF; j_call: TRBJ2-3; clone_size: NA; v_call: TRBV6-5; d_call: TRBD2
cdr3_nt: TGTGCCAGCAGTCCACAGGTTAAGGACGAGCAGTACTTC; cdr3_aa: CASSPQVKDEQYF; j_call: TRBJ2-7; clone_size: NA; v_call: TRBV28; d_call: NA
cdr3_nt: TGTGCCAGCAGTTCGTTCGGGGGAACGTCCTACAATGAGCAGTTCTTC; cdr3_aa: CASSSFGGTSYNEQFF; j_call: TRBJ2-1; clone_size: NA; v_call: TRBV5-4; d_call: NA
cdr3_nt: TGTGCCATCAGTAGGGGTTTACTGAACACTGAAGCTTTCTTT; cdr3_aa: CAISRGLLNTEAFF; j_call: TRBJ1-1; clone_size: NA; v_call: TRBV10-3; d_call: NA
cdr3_nt: TGTGCCAGCAGTGACGGGGGTGGCACAGATACGCAGTATTTT; cdr3_aa: CASSDGGGTDTQYF; j_call: TRBJ2-3; clone_size: NA; v_call: TRBV6-4; d_call: NA
cdr3_nt: TGTGCCAGCTCACCACCGACAGGGGACCCCTTCTATGGCTACACCTTC; cdr3_aa: CASSPPTGDPFYGYTF; j_call: TRBJ1-2; clone_size: NA; v_call: TRBV18; d_call: TRBD1
cdr3_nt: TGTGCCAGCAGGGCGGGAGGAGATACGCAGTATTTT; cdr3_aa: CASRAGGDTQYF; j_call: TRBJ2-3; clone_size: NA; v_call: TRBV6-1; d_call: TRBD2
cdr3_nt: TGTGCCAGCAGCCCAGGACAGGAGATTAGCTACGAGCAGTACTTC; cdr3_aa: CASSPGQEISYEQYF; j_call: TRBJ2-7; clone_size: NA; v_call: TRBV6-5; d_call: TRBD1
cdr3_nt: TGTGCCAGCACTGAGACCGACAGGGGGAGGCAGCCCCAGCATTTT; cdr3_aa: CASTETDRGRQPQHF; j_call: TRBJ1-5; clone_size: NA; v_call: TRBV28; d_call: TRBD1
cdr3_nt: TGTGCCAGCAGCTCCGGGGTGTTGATTACCTCCTACGAGCAGTACTTC; cdr3_aa: CASSSGVLITSYEQYF; j_call: TRBJ2-7; clone_size: NA; v_call: TRBV7-9; d_call: NA
cdr3_nt: TGCGCCAGCAGGATTTTGGACCCCACGGATGAGCAGTTCTTC; cdr3_aa: CASRILDPTDEQFF; j_call: TRBJ2-1; clone_size: NA; v_call: TRBV5-1; d_call: NA
cdr3_nt: TGTGCCAGCAGGCAAAGCGGGAGCCACAATGAGCAGTTCTTC; cdr3_aa: CASRQSGSHNEQFF; j_call: TRBJ2-1; clone_size: NA; v_call: TRBV2; d_call: TRBD2
cdr3_nt: TGTGCCAGCGCCCCGGGGCCTAACTATGGCTACACCTTC; cdr3_aa: CASAPGPNYGYTF; j_call: TRBJ1-2; clone_size: NA; v_call: TRBV28; d_call: NA
cdr3_nt: TGTGCCAGCAGCTTGAAGGGAGGGAGGGCCCAAGAGACCCAGTACTTC; cdr3_aa: CASSLKGGRAQETQYF; j_call: TRBJ2-5; clone_size: NA; v_call: TRBV5-4; d_call: TRBD2
cdr3_nt: TGTGCCAGCAGTTTGAGGGGAGCCCCGGGGATGAGGGAGCAGTACTTC; cdr3_aa: CASSLRGAPGMREQYF; j_call: TRBJ2-7; clone_size: NA; v_call: TRBV28; d_call: NA
cdr3_nt: TGTGCCAGCAGCGCTCTCTGGACAGGGAAGCTGACCGGGGAGCTGTTTTTT; cdr3_aa: CASSALWTGKLTGELFF; j_call: TRBJ2-2; clone_size: NA; v_call: TRBV9; d_call: TRBD1
cdr3_nt: TGTGCCAGCAGCGCCCCCGGGAGGACCTACGAGCAGTACTTC; cdr3_aa: CASSAPGRTYEQYF; j_call: TRBJ2-7; clone_size: NA; v_call: TRBV5-6; d_call: TRBD2
cdr3_nt: TGTGCCAGCAGTGACCTAGCGGGAGACGCCGGGGAGCTGTTTTTT; cdr3_aa: CASSDLAGDAGELFF; j_call: TRBJ2-2; clone_size: NA; v_call: TRBV2; d_call: TRBD2
cdr3_nt: TGTGCCAGCAGCGCGGGGACATCTCGGTCTGAAGCTTTCTTT; cdr3_aa: CASSAGTSRSEAFF; j_call: TRBJ1-1; clone_size: NA; v_call: TRBV9; d_call: NA
cdr3_nt: TGTGCCAGCAGTGATGAGCGAGACTCCTACGAGCAGTACTTC; cdr3_aa: CASSDERDSYEQYF; j_call: TRBJ2-7; clone_size: NA; v_call: TRBV2; d_call: NA
cdr3_nt: TGCGCCAGCAGCCAAGGGAAGGCGAGAACAGGATACAATGAGCAGTTCTTC; cdr3_aa: CASSQGKARTGYNEQFF; j_call: TRBJ2-1; clone_size: NA; v_call: TRBV4-1; d_call: NA
cdr3_nt: TGTGCCAGCAGTTTACCCGGGACAGGGCCTGGCTACACCTTC; cdr3_aa: CASSLPGTGPGYTF; j_call: TRBJ1-2; clone_size: NA; v_call: TRBV28; d_call: TRBD1